This T cell receptor (beta chain) was profiled in a study of T cells after yellow fever vaccination. Study observations and caveats: A large majority of primary-vaccination clones showed up again after the booster (96% CD4, around 90% CD8). Weaker in magnitude, the secondary response showed a faster peak on day 5 versus 15. High-abundance clonotypes from the bulk population could contaminate FACS-sorted repertoires.

This CDR3 has 14 residues. The V gene lost 5 bases and the J gene lost 8 bases, with 18 bases spanning the gap. Germline V lookup: CDR1 SGHTA, CDR2 FQGTGA. This clonotype was seen many times. Its target is not known. Making TCR cDNA involved 5'RACE template switching, which added UMIs and a universal primer site. TCRdb ran MiXCR on the 5' RACE reads and lists one entry per CDR3 protein. The sample consists of 300,000 to 400,000 distinct CDR3 sequences, 8.7% of them appearing once. This chain connects TRBV7-3 to TRBJ1-1; D is ambiguous. This clonotype was obtained from a man between 18 and 35 years old who received the YFV17D yellow fever vaccine. Source: PBMCs, taken on the day of the first yellow fever vaccination. The CDR3 nucleotides are TGTGCCAGCAGCCCACGCCAATGGGATTCCGAAGCTTTCTTT. Its translation is CASSPRQWDSEAFF.